This is a list of T cell receptor beta chains from one sample in a study of blood T cell repertoires in COVID-19. Repertoires were generated with immunoSEQ multiplex PCR, while TCRdb's copy carries only in-frame clones and drops some. The sample includes more than 300,000 clones, about 87% of them seen just once. Sequences were obtained from peripheral blood. The receptor set was obtained from a woman in her twenties or thirties with COVID-19, enrolled during active disease. CDR3s include the opening cysteine and the closing phenylalanine or tryptophan. Each record gives: J gene, D gene, clone size, V gene, CDR3 protein, CDR3 DNA. The D gene is left open where the match is weak. Only some rows state a clone size, as once, few, many or a class for expanded clones.

TRBJ1-1,-,-,TRBV10-3,CAISDRDITEAFF,TGTGCCATCAGTGACAGGGATATCACTGAAGCTTTCTTT
TRBJ2-5,TRBD2,-,TRBV6-5,CASSRASGGKETQYF,TGTGCCAGCAGTCGGGCTAGCGGGGGAAAAGAGACCCAGTACTTC
TRBJ2-7,TRBD2,-,TRBV9,CASSTRGVGDEQYF,TGTGCCAGCAGCACGCGGGGGGTGGGCGACGAGCAGTACTTC
TRBJ1-5,-,-,TRBV3-1/TRBV3-2,CASSRGDSNQPQHF,TGTGCCAGCAGCCGGGGAGATAGCAATCAGCCCCAGCATTTT
TRBJ1-2,-,-,TRBV5-1,CASSPGDYGYTF,TGCGCCAGCAGCCCCGGTGACTATGGCTACACCTTC
TRBJ1-5,-,-,TRBV6-2/TRBV6-3,CASSSAAQGSNQPQHF,TGTGCCAGCAGTTCCGCCGCGCAGGGCAGCAATCAGCCCCAGCATTTT
TRBJ1-4,TRBD1,few,TRBV5-1,CASSWEPGQKNEKLFF,TGCGCCAGCAGCTGGGAACCGGGACAGAAAAATGAAAAACTGTTTTTT
TRBJ2-1,TRBD1,-,TRBV15,CATSAGGIVNEQFF,TGTGCCACCAGCGCAGGGGGCATTGTGAATGAGCAGTTCTTC
TRBJ2-5,TRBD1,-,TRBV5-1,CASSAGTAQETQYF,TGCGCCAGCAGCGCCGGGACAGCCCAAGAGACCCAGTACTTC
TRBJ2-1,TRBD1,-,TRBV30,CAWSGDRGSYNEQFF,TGTGCCTGGAGCGGAGACAGGGGTTCCTACAATGAGCAGTTCTTC
TRBJ1-2,-,-,TRBV9,CASSVAVGGSYGYTF,TGTGCCAGCAGCGTAGCGGTAGGCGGATCCTATGGCTACACCTTC
TRBJ1-6,-,-,TRBV2,CASSAQNRSPLHF,TGTGCCAGCAGTGCCCAAAACCGGTCACCCCTCCACTTT
TRBJ1-4,TRBD1,-,TRBV30,CAWTGGRANEKLFF,TGTGCCTGGACAGGGGGTAGGGCTAATGAAAAACTGTTTTTT
TRBJ2-6,TRBD1,-,TRBV6-1,CASSEIVWGQGASGANVLTF,TGTGCCAGCAGTGAAATAGTATGGGGACAGGGGGCATCTGGGGCCAACGTCCTGACTTTC
TRBJ2-7,-,-,TRBV11-3,CASSLDWRGGEQYF,TGTGCCAGCAGCTTAGATTGGAGGGGAGGCGAGCAGTACTTC
TRBJ1-2,-,-,TRBV11-2,CASSLMSQGVGYTF,TGTGCCAGCAGCTTAATGTCACAGGGCGTAGGCTACACCTTC
TRBJ1-1,TRBD1,-,TRBV7-8,CASSIDRVGTEAFF,TGTGCCAGCAGCATAGACAGGGTTGGTACTGAAGCTTTCTTT
TRBJ2-1,-,-,TRBV11-2,CASSLDLLNEQFF,TGTGCCAGCAGCTTAGATCTCCTTAATGAGCAGTTCTTC
TRBJ1-3,TRBD1,-,TRBV4-1,CASSLGGTELGNTIYF,TGCGCCAGCAGCCTCGGAGGGACAGAACTTGGAAACACCATATATTTT
TRBJ2-2,-,few,TRBV4-1,CASSLPQANTGELFF,TGCGCCAGCAGCCTACCTCAGGCGAACACCGGGGAGCTGTTTTTT
TRBJ1-2,TRBD1,-,TRBV11-3,CASSPYGQGITYGYTF,TGTGCCAGCAGCCCCTATGGACAGGGGATTACTTATGGCTACACCTTC
TRBJ1-6,-,once,TRBV4-3,CASSHGGPEPLHF,TGCGCCAGCAGCCATGGCGGCCCGGAACCCCTCCACTTT
TRBJ2-1,-,-,TRBV11-3,CASSPATSSYNEQFF,TGTGCCAGCAGCCCCGCGACTAGTTCCTACAATGAGCAGTTCTTC
TRBJ2-2,TRBD2,-,TRBV7-2,CASSSTLAGGLTGELFF,TGTGCCAGCAGCTCGACCCTAGCGGGGGGGCTCACCGGGGAGCTGTTTTTT
TRBJ1-6,TRBD1,-,TRBV5-4,CASSFYGTDYNSPLHF,TGTGCCAGCAGCTTCTACGGGACAGACTATAATTCACCCCTCCACTTT
TRBJ1-2,-,-,TRBV28,CASSRDLTVYGYTF,TGTGCCAGCAGTCGGGACTTAACTGTATATGGCTACACCTTC
TRBJ1-1,-,-,TRBV12-3/TRBV12-4,CASSVQGPTEAFF,TGTGCCAGCAGTGTACAGGGTCCCACTGAAGCTTTCTTT
TRBJ2-1,-,-,TRBV6-2/TRBV6-3,CASSYSALVREQFF,TGTGCCAGCAGTTACTCAGCCCTAGTCCGTGAGCAGTTCTTC
TRBJ1-1,TRBD1,-,TRBV5-1,CASSLGGGQANTEAFF,TGCGCCAGCAGCTTGGGAGGGGGACAGGCGAACACTGAAGCTTTCTTT
TRBJ2-5,TRBD1,-,TRBV10-3,CAISEYRGQETQYF,TGTGCCATCAGTGAGTACAGGGGGCAAGAGACCCAGTACTTC
TRBJ2-3,TRBD1,-,TRBV2,CASSEDRGSDTQYF,TGTGCCAGCAGTGAAGACAGGGGGAGCGATACGCAGTATTTT
TRBJ1-1,-,-,TRBV7-2,CASSLDRNKNTEAFF,TGTGCCAGCAGCTTAGACCGTAACAAGAACACTGAAGCTTTCTTT
TRBJ2-5,-,-,TRBV7-9,CASSLASGQGWETQYF,TGTGCCAGCAGCTTAGCGTCCGGCCAGGGGTGGGAGACCCAGTACTTC
TRBJ1-1,-,-,TRBV12-3/TRBV12-4,CASSLWPSEAFF,TGTGCCAGCAGTTTGTGGCCATCTGAAGCTTTCTTT
TRBJ1-2,-,-,TRBV7-9,CASSPRQGPIGYTF,TGTGCCAGCAGCCCCCGTCAGGGGCCAATTGGCTACACCTTC
TRBJ2-1,-,-,TRBV19,CASSPRPYGGDYNEQFF,TGTGCCAGTAGTCCCCGCCCCTACGGGGGTGATTACAATGAGCAGTTCTTC
TRBJ1-5,TRBD1,-,TRBV5-5,CASSAGTGRSNQPQHF,TGTGCCAGCAGTGCCGGGACAGGGAGGAGCAATCAGCCCCAGCATTTT
TRBJ2-6,TRBD1,-,TRBV19,CASSPGTGGIGANVLTF,TGTGCCAGTAGCCCCGGGACAGGGGGAATTGGGGCCAACGTCCTGACTTTC
TRBJ1-6,-,-,TRBV3-1/TRBV3-2,CASSFEGGSPLHF,TGTGCCAGCAGCTTCGAGGGCGGTTCACCCCTCCACTTT
TRBJ2-2,-,-,TRBV19,CASSIVGPGTQGSGELFF,TGTGCCAGTAGTATAGTAGGGCCGGGAACACAGGGTTCCGGGGAGCTGTTTTTT